The T cell receptor (beta chain) described here comes from a study of blood T cell repertoires in COVID-19. The wider study: From the United States, Italy and Spain came samples of acute and convalescent COVID-19. PBMCs, B-cell-depleted T cells, or T cells were the source of the cDNA or gDNA that made up the material.

Per the authors' pipeline: The assay estimated nucleated cells by amplifying reference gene primers. TCRdb's table, derived via immunoSEQ multiplex PCR, lists solely in-frame clones and lacks some. Clone size and V and J calls were adopted from that table, with D and trimming inferred from the DNA. The sample lists under 300,000 clones, roughly 83% occurring once. The sequenced sample consisted of peripheral blood. This sequence originates from an elderly man with acute or convalescent COVID-19.

The CDR3 bases are TGCGCCAGCAGCTCAGGACAGGGGTGGACCGGGGAGCTGTTTTTT. As protein: CASSSGQGWTGELFF. The chain has TRBV5-1 and TRBJ2-2, with 9 bases matching TRBD1. Trimming at V came to 3 bases and at J to 5 bases, leaving 5 bases not matched to a gene. This CDR3 is built from 15 residues. Per the germline V gene, CDR1 is SGHRS and CDR2 is YFSETQ. Together with reference TRBV5-1 and TRBJ2-2, the CDR3 gives the full variable domain: KAGVTQTPRYLIKTRGQQVTLSCSPISGHRSVSWYQQTPGQGLQFLFEYFSETQRNKGNFPGRFSGRQFSNSRSEMNVSTLELGDSALYLCASSSGQGWTGELFFGEGSRLTVL.